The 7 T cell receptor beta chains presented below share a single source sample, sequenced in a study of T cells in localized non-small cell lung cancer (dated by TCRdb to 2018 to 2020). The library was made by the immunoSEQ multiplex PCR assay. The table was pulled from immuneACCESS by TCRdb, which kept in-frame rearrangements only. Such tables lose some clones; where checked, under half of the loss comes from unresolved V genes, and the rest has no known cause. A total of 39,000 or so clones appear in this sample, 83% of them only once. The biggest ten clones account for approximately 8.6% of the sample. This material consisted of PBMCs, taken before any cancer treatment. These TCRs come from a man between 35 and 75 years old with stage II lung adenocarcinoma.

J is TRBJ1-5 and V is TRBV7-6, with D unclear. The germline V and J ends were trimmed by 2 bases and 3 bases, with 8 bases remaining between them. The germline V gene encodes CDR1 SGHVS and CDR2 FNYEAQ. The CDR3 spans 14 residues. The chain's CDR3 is CASSLRPDNQPQHF. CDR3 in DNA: TGTGCCAGCAGCTTACGTCCGGACAATCAGCCCCAGCATTTT.

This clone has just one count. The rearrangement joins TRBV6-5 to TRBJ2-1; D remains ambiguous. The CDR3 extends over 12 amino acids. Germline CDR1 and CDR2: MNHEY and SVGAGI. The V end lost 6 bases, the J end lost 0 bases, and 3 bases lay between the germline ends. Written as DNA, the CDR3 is TGTGCCAGCAGAGGCTCCTACAATGAGCAGTTCTTC. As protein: CASRGSYNEQFF.

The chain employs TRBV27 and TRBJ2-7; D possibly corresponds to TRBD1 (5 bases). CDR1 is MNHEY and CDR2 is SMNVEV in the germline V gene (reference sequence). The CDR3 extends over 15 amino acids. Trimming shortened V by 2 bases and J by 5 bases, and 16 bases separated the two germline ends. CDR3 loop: CASSLPAIGADEQYF. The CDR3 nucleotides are TGTGCCAGCAGTTTACCCGCCATTGGGGCAGACGAGCAGTACTTC.

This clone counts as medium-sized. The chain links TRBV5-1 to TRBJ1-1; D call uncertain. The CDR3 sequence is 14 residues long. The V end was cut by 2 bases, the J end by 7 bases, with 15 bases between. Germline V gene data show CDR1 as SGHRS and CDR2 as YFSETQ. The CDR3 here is CASSLGISTLEAFF. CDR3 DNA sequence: TGCGCCAGCAGCTTAGGGATTTCTACCCTTGAAGCTTTCTTT.

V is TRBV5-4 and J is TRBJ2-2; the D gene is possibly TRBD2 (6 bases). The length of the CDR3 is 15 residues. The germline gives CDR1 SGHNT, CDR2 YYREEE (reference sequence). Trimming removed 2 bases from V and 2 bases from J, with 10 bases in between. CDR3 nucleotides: TGTGCCAGCAGCTTCCAGGAGGGAAACACCGGGGAGCTGTTTTTT. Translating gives CASSFQEGNTGELFF.

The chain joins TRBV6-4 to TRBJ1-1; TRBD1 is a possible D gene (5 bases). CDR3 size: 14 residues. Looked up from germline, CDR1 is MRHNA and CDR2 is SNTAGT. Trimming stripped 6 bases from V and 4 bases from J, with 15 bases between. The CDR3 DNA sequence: TGTGCCAGCAGCCGAGGTTGGGGGACCACTGAAGCTTTCTTT. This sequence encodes CASSRGWGTTEAFF.

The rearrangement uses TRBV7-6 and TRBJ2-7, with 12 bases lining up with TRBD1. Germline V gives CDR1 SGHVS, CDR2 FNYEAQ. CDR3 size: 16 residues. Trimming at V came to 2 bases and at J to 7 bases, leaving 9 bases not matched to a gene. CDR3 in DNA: TGTGCCAGCAGCTTACAGCCCGGGACAGGGGGCTCAGAGCAGTACTTC. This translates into CASSLQPGTGGSEQYF. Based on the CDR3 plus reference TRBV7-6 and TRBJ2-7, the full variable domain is GAGVSQSPRYKVTKRGQDVALRCDPISGHVSLYWYRQALGQGPEFLTYFNYEAQQDKSGLPNDRFSAERPEGSISTLTIQRTEQRDSAMYRCASSLQPGTGGSEQYFGPGTRLTVT.